Below, one TCR beta chain is given with its context. Its antigen is undetermined. Sample donors were healthy Caucasian individuals that came from Russia, aged roughly 6 to 90. Germline V lookup: CDR1 SGDLS, CDR2 YYNGEE. The CDR3 runs to 14 residues. V lost 4 bases and J lost 9; bases outside the gene matches: 9. The record originates from a study of blood T cells in healthy people across ages. A second PCR, run for about 7 to 11 cycles, used a sample-barcoded 5' primer plus a J-beta primer mix. MiXCR was run by TCRdb on the 5' RACE reads, yielding one entry per CDR3 protein. The table records 800,000 to 950,000 distinct CDR3 sequences, approximately 49% of them present only once. Study-wide points: Donors of long life had a larger count of naive CD4+ cells and greater diversity than aged donors. When one million T cells were used, diversity estimates were thought to be underestimates. Nothing was known about donor CMV status, and this possibly confounded expanded clonotype changes.

The chain couples TRBV9 to TRBJ2-1; 8 nucleotides line up with TRBD2. This clonotype was obtained from a man aged 25 to 45 in good health. Sequenced: blood. CDR3 in amino acids: CASSWGTSVGEQFF. The CDR3 bases are TGTGCCAGCAGCTGGGGGACTAGTGTAGGTGAGCAGTTCTTC.